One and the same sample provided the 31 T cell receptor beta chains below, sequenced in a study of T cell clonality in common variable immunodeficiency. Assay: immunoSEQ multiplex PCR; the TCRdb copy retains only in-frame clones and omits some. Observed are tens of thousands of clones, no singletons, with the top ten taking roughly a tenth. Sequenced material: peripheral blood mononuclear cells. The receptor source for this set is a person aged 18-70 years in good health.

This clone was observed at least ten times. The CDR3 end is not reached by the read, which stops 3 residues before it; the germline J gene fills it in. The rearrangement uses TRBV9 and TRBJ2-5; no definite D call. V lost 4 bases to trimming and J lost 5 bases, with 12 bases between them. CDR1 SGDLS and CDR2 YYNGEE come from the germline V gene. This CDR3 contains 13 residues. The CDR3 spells CASSPPESETQYF. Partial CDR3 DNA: TGTGCCAGCAGCCCACCAGAGTCGGAGACC.

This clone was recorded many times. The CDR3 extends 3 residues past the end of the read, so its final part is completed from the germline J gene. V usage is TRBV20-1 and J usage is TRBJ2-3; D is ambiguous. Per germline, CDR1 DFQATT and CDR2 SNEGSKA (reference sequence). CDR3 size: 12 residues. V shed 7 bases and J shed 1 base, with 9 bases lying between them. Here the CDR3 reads CSVAVRTDTQYF. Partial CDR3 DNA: TGCAGTGTCGCGGTACGCACAGATACG.

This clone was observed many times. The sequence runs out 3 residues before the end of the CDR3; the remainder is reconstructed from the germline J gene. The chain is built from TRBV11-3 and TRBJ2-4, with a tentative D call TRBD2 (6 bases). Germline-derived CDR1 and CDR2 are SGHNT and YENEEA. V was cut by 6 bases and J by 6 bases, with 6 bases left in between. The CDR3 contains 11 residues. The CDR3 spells CASREGNIQYF. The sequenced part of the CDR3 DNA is TGTGCCAGCAGGGAGGGAAACATT. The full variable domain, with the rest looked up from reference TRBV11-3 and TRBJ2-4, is EAGVVQSPRYKIIEKKQPVAFWCNPISGHNTLYWYLQNLGQGPELLIRYENEEAVDDSQLPKDRFSAERLKGVDSTLKIQPAELGDSAVYLCASREGNIQYFGAGTRLSVL.

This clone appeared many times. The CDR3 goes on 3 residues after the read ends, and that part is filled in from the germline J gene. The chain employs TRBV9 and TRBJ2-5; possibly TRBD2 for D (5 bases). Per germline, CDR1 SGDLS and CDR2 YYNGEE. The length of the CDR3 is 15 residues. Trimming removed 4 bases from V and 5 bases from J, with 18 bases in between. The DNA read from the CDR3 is TGTGCCAGCAGCCCCACACTAGGTTCCTGGGAGACC. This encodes CASSPTLGSWET. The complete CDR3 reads CASSPTLGSWETQYF.

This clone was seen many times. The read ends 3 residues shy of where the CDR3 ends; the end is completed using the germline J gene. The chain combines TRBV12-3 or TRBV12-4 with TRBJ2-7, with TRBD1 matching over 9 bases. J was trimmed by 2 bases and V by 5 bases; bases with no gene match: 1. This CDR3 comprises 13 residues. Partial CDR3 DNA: TGTGCCAGCAGTGACAGGGGGGCCTACGAG. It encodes CASSDRGAYE. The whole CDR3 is CASSDRGAYEQYF.

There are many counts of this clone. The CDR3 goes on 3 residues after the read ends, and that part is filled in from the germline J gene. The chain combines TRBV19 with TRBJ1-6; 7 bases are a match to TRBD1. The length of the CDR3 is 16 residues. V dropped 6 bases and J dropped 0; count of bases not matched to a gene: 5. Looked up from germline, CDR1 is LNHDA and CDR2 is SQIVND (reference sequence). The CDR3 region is CASSLTGSSYNSPLHF. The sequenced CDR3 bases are TGTGCCAGTAGCCTGACAGGGAGCTCCTATAATTCACCC.

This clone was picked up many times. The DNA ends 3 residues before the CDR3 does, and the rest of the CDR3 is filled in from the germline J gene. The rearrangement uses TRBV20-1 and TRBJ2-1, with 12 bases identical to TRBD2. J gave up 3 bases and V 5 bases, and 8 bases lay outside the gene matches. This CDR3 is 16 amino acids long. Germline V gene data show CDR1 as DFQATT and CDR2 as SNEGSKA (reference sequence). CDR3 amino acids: CSAPRLAGDNYNEQFF. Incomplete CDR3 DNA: TGCAGTGCTCCGAGACTAGCGGGGGACAACTACAATGAG.

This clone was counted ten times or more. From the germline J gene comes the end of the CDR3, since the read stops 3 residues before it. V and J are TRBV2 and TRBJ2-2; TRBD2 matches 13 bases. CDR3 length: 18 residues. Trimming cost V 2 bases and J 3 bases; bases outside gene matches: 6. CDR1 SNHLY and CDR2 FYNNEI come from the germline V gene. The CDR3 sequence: CASSESPTSGRYTGELFF. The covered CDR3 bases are TGTGCCAGCAGTGAATCCCCGACTAGCGGGAGGTACACCGGGGAG. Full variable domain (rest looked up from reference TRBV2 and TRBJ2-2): EPEVTQTPSHQVTQMGQEVILRCVPISNHLYFYWYRQILGQKVEFLVSFYNNEISEKSEIFDDQFSVERPDGSNFTLKIRSTKLEDSAMYFCASSESPTSGRYTGELFFGEGSRLTVL.

The CDR3 bases that were read are TGTGCCAGCAGCTTAGATGGTAGCGGGGGGGCGAACACCGGGGAG. This encodes CASSLDGSGGANTGE. The CDR3 in its entirety is CASSLDGSGGANTGELFF. The chain employs TRBV7-7 and TRBJ2-2; TRBD2 matches 11 bases. The sequence runs out 3 residues before the end of the CDR3; the remainder is reconstructed from the germline J gene. The V segment lost 1 base and the J segment 0 bases; nucleotides outside the gene matches: 4. This CDR3 spans 18 amino acids. The germline CDR1 and CDR2 sequences are SSHAT and FNYEAQ (reference sequence).

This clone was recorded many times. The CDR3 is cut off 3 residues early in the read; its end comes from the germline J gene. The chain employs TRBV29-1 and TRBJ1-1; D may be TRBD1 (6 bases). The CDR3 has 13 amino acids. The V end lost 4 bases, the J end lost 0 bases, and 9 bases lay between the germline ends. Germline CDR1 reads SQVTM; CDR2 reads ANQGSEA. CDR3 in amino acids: CSVAGVMNTEAFF. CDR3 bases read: TGCAGCGTTGCAGGGGTTATGAACACTGAA.

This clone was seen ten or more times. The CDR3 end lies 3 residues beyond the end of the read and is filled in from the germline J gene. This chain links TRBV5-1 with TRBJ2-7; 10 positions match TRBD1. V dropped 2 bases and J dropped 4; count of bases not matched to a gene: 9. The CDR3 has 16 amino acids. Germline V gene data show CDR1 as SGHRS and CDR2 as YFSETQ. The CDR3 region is CASSFSPGQGHYEQYF. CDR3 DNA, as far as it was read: TGCGCCAGCAGCTTCTCTCCGGGACAGGGGCATTACGAG.

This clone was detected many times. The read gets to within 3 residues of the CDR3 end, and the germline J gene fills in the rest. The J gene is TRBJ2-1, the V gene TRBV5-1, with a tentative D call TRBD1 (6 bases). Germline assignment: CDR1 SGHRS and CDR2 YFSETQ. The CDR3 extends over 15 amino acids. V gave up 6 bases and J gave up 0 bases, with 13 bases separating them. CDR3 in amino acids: CASNQQGYSYNEQFF. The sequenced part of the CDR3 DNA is TGCGCCAGCAACCAACAGGGATACTCCTACAATGAG.

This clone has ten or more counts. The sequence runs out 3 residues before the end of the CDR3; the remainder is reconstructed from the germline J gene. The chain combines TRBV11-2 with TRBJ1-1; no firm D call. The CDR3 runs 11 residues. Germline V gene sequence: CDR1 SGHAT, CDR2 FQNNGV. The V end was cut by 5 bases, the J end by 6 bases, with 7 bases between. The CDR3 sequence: CASSGLPEAFF. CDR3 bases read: TGTGCCAGCAGCGGACTTCCTGAA.

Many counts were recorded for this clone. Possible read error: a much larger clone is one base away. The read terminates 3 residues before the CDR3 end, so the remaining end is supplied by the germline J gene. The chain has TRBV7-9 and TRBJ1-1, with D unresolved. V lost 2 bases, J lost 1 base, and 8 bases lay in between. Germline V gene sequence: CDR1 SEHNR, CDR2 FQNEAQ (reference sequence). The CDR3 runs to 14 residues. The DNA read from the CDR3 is TGTGCCAGCAGCTTATCCGCGGGGAACACTGAA. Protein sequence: CASSLSAGNTE. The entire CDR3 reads CASSLSAGNTEAFF.

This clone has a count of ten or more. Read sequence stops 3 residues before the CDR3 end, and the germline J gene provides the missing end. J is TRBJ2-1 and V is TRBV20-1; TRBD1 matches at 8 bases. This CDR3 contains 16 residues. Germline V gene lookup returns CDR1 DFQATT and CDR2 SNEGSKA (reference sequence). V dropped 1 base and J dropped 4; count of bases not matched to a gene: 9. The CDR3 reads CSARVQGASRYNEQFF. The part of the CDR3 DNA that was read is TGCAGTGCTAGAGTGCAGGGGGCCTCACGTTACAATGAG.

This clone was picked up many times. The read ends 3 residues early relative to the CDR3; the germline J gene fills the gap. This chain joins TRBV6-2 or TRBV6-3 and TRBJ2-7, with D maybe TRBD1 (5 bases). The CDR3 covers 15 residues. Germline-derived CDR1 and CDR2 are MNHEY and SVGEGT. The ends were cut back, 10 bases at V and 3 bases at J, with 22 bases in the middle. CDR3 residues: CAISLRQGRNYEQYF. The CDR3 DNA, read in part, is TGTGCCATCTCTCTGAGGCAGGGTAGGAACTACGAG.

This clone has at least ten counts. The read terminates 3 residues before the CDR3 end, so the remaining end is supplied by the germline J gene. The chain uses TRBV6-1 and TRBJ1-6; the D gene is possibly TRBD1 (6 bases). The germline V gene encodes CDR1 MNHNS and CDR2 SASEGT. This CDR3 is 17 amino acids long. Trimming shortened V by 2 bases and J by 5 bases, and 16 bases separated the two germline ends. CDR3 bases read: TGTGCCAGCAGTGAACGACTGGGGGCAGGGAATAATTCACCC. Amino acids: CASSERLGAGNNSP. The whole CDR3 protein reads CASSERLGAGNNSPLHF.

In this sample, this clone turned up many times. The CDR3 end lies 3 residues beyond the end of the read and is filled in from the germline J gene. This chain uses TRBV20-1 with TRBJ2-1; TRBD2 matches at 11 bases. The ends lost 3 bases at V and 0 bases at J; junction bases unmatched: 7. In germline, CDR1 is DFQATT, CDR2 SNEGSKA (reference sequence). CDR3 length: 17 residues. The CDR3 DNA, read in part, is TGCAGTGCTAGGACTAGCGGGATCGGGAGCTCCTACAATGAG. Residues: CSARTSGIGSSYNE. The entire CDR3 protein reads CSARTSGIGSSYNEQFF.

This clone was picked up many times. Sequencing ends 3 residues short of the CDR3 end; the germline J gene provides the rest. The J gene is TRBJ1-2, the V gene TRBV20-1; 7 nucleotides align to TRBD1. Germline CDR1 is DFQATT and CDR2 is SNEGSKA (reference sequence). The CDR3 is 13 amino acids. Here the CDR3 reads CSASPTGTGGYTF. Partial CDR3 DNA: TGCAGTGCTTCCCCGACAGGGACGGGAGGC.

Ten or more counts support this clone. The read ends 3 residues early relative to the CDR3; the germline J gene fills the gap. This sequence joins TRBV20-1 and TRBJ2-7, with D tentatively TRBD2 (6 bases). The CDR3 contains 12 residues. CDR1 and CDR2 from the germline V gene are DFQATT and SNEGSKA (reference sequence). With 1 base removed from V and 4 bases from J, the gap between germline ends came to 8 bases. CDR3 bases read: TGCAGTGCTAGAGGACTAGATTACGAG. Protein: CSARGLDYE. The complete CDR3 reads CSARGLDYEQYF.

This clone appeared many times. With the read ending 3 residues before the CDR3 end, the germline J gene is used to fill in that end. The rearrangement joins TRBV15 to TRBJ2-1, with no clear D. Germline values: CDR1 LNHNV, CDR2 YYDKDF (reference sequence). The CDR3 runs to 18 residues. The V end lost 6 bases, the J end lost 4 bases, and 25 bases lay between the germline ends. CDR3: CATSKKTSRARLYNEQFF. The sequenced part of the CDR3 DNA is TGTGCCACCAGTAAAAAGACGTCGCGAGCGAGACTGTACAATGAG.

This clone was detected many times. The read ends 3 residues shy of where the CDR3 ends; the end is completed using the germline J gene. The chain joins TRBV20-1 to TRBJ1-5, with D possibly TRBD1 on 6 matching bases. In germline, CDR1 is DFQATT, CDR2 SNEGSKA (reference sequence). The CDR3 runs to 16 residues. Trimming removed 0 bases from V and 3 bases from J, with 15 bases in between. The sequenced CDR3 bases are TGCAGTGCTAGAGAGGGCAGGGGTGCCTCCAATCAGCCC. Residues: CSAREGRGASNQP. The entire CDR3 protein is CSAREGRGASNQPQHF.

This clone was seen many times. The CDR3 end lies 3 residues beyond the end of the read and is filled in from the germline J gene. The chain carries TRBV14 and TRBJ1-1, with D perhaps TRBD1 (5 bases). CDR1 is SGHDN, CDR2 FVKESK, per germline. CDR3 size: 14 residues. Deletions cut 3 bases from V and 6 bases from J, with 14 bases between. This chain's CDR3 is CASSHRGSYPEAFF. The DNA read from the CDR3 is TGTGCCAGCAGCCACCGGGGGTCATACCCTGAA.

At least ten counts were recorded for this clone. The part of the CDR3 DNA that was read is TGCGCCAGCAGTGGGGTGACTAGCGGGAGGTCCTACAATGAG. It is translated as CASSGVTSGRSYNE. The complete CDR3 reads CASSGVTSGRSYNEQFF. This chain connects TRBV10-1 to TRBJ2-1; 13 positions agree with TRBD2. The read finishes 3 residues shy of the CDR3 end, and the germline J gene is used to complete it. Germline trimming cut 4 bases from V and 1 base from J; bases unmatched to any gene: 4. CDR3 size: 17 residues. Germline-derived CDR1 and CDR2 are WNHNN and SYGVQD (reference sequence).

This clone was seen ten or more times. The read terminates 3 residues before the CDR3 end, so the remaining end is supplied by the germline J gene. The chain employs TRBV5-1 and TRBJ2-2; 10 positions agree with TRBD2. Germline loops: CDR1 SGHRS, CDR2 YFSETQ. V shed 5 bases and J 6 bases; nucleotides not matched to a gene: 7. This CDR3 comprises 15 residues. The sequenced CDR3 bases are TGCGCCAGCAGTCTAGCGGGAGTAGGAGCCGGGGAG. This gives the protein CASSLAGVGAGE. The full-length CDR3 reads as CASSLAGVGAGELFF.

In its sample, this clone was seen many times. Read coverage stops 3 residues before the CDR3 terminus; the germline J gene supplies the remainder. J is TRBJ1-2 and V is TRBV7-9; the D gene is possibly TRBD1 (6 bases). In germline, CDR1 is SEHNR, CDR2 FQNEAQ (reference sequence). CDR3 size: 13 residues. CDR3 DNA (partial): TGTGCCAGCAGCTCGCAACAGGGAGTTGAC. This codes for CASSSQQGVD. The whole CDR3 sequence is CASSSQQGVDYTF.

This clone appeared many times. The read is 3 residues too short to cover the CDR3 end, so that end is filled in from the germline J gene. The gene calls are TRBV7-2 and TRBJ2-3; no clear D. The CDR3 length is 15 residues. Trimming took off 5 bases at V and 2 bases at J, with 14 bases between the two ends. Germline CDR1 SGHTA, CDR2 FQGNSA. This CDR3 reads CASSPHSGYTDTQYF. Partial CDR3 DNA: TGTGCCAGCAGCCCACACTCAGGTTACACAGATACG.

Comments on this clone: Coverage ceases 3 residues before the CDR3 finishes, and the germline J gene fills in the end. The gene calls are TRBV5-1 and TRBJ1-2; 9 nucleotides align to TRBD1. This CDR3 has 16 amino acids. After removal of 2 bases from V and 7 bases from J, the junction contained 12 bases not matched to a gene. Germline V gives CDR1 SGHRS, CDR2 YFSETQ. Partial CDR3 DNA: TGCGCCAGCAGCTTAGCAACAGGGGGCGTTCAGGTTGGC. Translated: CASSLATGGVQVG. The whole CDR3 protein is CASSLATGGVQVGYTF.

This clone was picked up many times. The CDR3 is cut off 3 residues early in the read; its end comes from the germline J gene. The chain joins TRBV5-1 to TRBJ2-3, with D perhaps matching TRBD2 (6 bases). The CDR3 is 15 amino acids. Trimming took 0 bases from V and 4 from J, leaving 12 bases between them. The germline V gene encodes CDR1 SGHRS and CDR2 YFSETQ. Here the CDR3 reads CASSLVPGGADTQYF. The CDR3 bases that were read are TGCGCCAGCAGCTTGGTGCCCGGGGGTGCAGATACG.

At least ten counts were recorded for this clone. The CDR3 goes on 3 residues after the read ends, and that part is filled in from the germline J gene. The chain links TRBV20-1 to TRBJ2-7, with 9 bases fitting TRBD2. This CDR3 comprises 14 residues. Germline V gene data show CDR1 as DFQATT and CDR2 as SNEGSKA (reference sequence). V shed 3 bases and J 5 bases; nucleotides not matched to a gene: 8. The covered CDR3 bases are TGCAGTGCTAGTAAGACTAGCGGAGACGACGAG. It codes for CSASKTSGDDE. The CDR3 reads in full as CSASKTSGDDEQYF.

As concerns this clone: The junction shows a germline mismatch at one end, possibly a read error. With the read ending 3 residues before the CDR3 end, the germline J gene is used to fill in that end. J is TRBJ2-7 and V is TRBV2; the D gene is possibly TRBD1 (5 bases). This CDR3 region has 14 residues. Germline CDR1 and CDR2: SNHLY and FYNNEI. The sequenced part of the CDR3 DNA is TGTGTCAGCAGTGAAGATGTCAGGGACTACGAG. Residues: CVSSEDVRDYE. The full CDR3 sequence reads CVSSEDVRDYEQYF.